This note documents a single T cell receptor (beta chain) sequence. The target antigen is unknown. The data are from a study of OX40 agonist ivuxolimab in advanced cancers. Study details: Age averaged approximately 60 years (range roughly 23 to 85), and about 86% were male. Therapy given before enrollment (anti-PD-1, anti-PD-L1 or anti-CTLA-4) was allowed, and around 44% had some. Study-level findings and limits: The authors did not determine the antigen specificity of the expanded peripheral T cells.

V was clipped by 0 bases and J by 1 base, with 9 bases between them. CDR3 size: 14 residues. The V gene's germline CDR1 is GTSNPN and CDR2 SVGIG (reference sequence). This table comes from immunoSEQ multiplex PCR, and its TCRdb copy is limited to in-frame clones, with some not included. Altogether fewer than 45,000 clones are present, roughly four fifths being singletons, with the ten largest covering about 2%. The sequencing used CD4+ or CD8+ T cells sorted from blood, collected in a trial of the OX40 agonist ivuxolimab. The sequence came from an adult with an advanced solid tumor such as melanoma, head and neck, liver or kidney cancer. The V and J genes are TRBV30 and TRBJ2-5, with D possibly TRBD2 on 6 matching bases. The CDR3 region has the DNA TGTGCCTGGAGTGTTGGAGGGCCCCAAGAGACCCAGTACTTC. Amino acid sequence: CAWSVGGPQETQYF.